These 15 T cell receptor beta chains were sequenced from one sample in a study of blood T cells in healthy people across ages. Sample-barcoded 5' priming and a J-beta primer mix drove a second PCR of roughly 6 to 12 cycles. TCRdb itself ran the 5' RACE reads through MiXCR, one entry per CDR3 protein. Counted here are roughly 1,100,000 distinct CDR3 sequences, under 30% occurring once; the ten biggest clones make up about 0.69%. These data also featured in a second study, about T cells of mothers and their children.

Sequencing was performed on blood. All receptors derive from a girl under 10 years old in good health.

The rearrangement uses TRBV28 and TRBJ2-1; tentative D call: TRBD2 (6 bases). The length of the CDR3 is 17 residues. The V and J ends lost 7 bases and 3 bases respectively, with 22 bases between them. Germline V lookup: CDR1 MDHEN, CDR2 SYDVKM. Here the CDR3 reads CASTSPGTLNFYNEQFF. The CDR3 bases are TGTGCCAGCACCTCACCCGGGACTCTAAATTTCTACAATGAGCAGTTCTTC.

This chain uses TRBV10-3 with TRBJ2-1, with 8 bases matching TRBD2. The J call may not be correct, given that the DNA end is closer to TRBJ2-5. The CDR3 has 16 amino acids. Germline CDR1 reads ENHRY; CDR2 reads SYGVKD. Here the CDR3 reads CAISDNGRTSRETQYF. CDR3 DNA sequence: TGTGCCATCAGTGATAACGGACGGACTAGCAGGGAGACCCAGTACTTC.

The J gene is TRBJ2-1, the V gene TRBV12-3 or TRBV12-4; D possibly corresponds to TRBD1 (5 bases). V lost 0 bases, J lost 6 bases, and 9 bases lay in between. This CDR3 contains 14 residues. DNA of the CDR3: TGTGCCAGCAGTTTAGCCCAGGGTAGCAATGAGCAGTTCTTC. Protein product: CASSLAQGSNEQFF.

The chain combines TRBV6-5 with TRBJ2-7; tentatively, D is TRBD1 (8 bases). This CDR3 has 17 residues. Germline V gives CDR1 MNHEY, CDR2 SVGAGI. Trimming removed 0 bases from V and 1 base from J, with 16 bases in between. The CDR3 protein is CASSYSQGDYLSYEQYF. CDR3 DNA sequence: TGTGCCAGCAGTTACTCACAGGGGGACTATTTGTCCTACGAGCAGTACTTC.

This clonotype was found a few times. CDR3 DNA: TGTGCCAGCAGTGAGGGGGTCTCCTATAATTCACCCCTCCACTTT. This translates into CASSEGVSYNSPLHF. The chain employs TRBV2 and TRBJ1-6; D possibly corresponds to TRBD1 (5 bases). CDR3 length equals 15 residues. V lost 3 bases and J lost 0, with 6 bases in between. Germline V gene sequence: CDR1 SNHLY, CDR2 FYNNEI.

The V gene is TRBV12-3 or TRBV12-4, the J gene TRBJ2-2, with D uncertain. The CDR3 runs 15 residues. V gave up 2 bases and J gave up 7 bases, with 14 bases separating them. In nucleotides, the CDR3 is TGTGCCAGCAGTTTATTCCACCCGGTTGACGGGGAGCTGTTTTTT. Translation: CASSLFHPVDGELFF.

The V and J genes are TRBV12-3 or TRBV12-4 and TRBJ2-2, with 7 bases lining up with TRBD2. The V and J ends lost 5 bases and 3 bases, in that order; junction bases with no gene match: 9. There are 16 residues in the CDR3. CDR3 in amino acids: CASSDSLADHTGELFF. In nucleotides, the CDR3 is TGTGCCAGCAGTGACTCGCTAGCGGACCACACCGGGGAGCTGTTTTTT.

This clonotype was found a few times. In nucleotides, the CDR3 is TGCGCCAGCAGCCAAGATCCCGGACTAGAGCAGTTCTTC. It yields the protein CASSQDPGLEQFF. V gene TRBV4-1 combines with J gene TRBJ2-5; D perhaps matches TRBD2 (6 bases). The end of the DNA aligns better with TRBJ2-1, so the J call may be wrong. The germline CDR1 and CDR2 sequences are MGHRA and YSYEKL. The CDR3 is made up of 13 amino acids.

The V and J genes are TRBV6-1 and TRBJ1-1, with D maybe TRBD1 (6 bases). The V end was cut by 6 bases, the J end by 8 bases, with 19 bases between. Germline CDR1 reads MNHNS; CDR2 reads SASEGT. The CDR3 runs to 14 residues. Here the CDR3 DNA reads TGTGCCAGCAGGGGGGCGGAAGGGGGTTACGAAGCTTTCTTT. It is translated as CASRGAEGGYEAFF.

This clonotype has just a few counts. This sequence joins TRBV7-9 and TRBJ1-2, with D perhaps matching TRBD1 (5 bases). The germline V gene encodes CDR1 SEHNR and CDR2 FQNEAQ (reference sequence). The CDR3 contains 14 residues. The V and J ends lost 5 bases and 6 bases respectively, with 16 bases between them. The CDR3 loop reads CASSPQRDRDGYTF. The CDR3 DNA sequence: TGTGCCAGCAGCCCACAACGGGACCGGGATGGCTACACCTTC.

The J gene is TRBJ1-2, the V gene TRBV12-3 or TRBV12-4; the D is unclear. V was cut by 9 bases and J by 4 bases, with 9 bases left in between. The CDR3 is 11 amino acids. CDR3 in DNA: TGTGCCAGTGGGGTGGGCTATGGCTACACCTTC. Residues: CASGVGYGYTF.

A note on this clonotype: The junction does not match germline at one end; this may be a read error. The genes are TRBV20-1 and TRBJ1-2; D may be TRBD1 (6 bases). CDR3 length equals 10 residues. The germline V gene encodes CDR1 DFQATT and CDR2 SNEGSKA (reference sequence). For the CDR3, the DNA is TGCAGTGCTAGAGATCGGGGGGCCCACTTC. This codes for CSARDRGAHF.

This clonotype was observed a handful of times. This chain connects TRBV14 to TRBJ1-1; D call uncertain. Trimming cost V 0 bases and J 4 bases, with 6 bases left between them. CDR3 size: 13 residues. The germline CDR1 and CDR2 sequences are SGHDN and FVKESK. CDR3 sequence (DNA): TGTGCCAGCAGCCAAGAGTGGGGCACTGAAGCTTTCTTT. This sequence encodes CASSQEWGTEAFF.

The rearrangement links TRBV20-1 to TRBJ1-5; D not certain. In germline, CDR1 is DFQATT, CDR2 SNEGSKA (reference sequence). The CDR3 is 15 amino acids. The V end was cut by 0 bases, the J end by 4 bases, with 13 bases between. Here the CDR3 reads CSARDDVTANQPQHF. DNA for the CDR3: TGCAGTGCTAGAGATGATGTGACGGCAAATCAGCCCCAGCATTTT.

This clonotype was observed a few times. The V call is TRBV29-1, the J call TRBJ2-3; D gene unclear. The CDR3 totals 13 residues. Deletions cut 3 bases from V and 2 bases from J, with 9 bases between. CDR1 and CDR2 from the germline V gene are SQVTM and ANQGSEA. CDR3 amino acids: CSVESRSTDTQYF. The CDR3 DNA sequence: TGCAGCGTTGAGTCGCGATCCACAGATACGCAGTATTTT.